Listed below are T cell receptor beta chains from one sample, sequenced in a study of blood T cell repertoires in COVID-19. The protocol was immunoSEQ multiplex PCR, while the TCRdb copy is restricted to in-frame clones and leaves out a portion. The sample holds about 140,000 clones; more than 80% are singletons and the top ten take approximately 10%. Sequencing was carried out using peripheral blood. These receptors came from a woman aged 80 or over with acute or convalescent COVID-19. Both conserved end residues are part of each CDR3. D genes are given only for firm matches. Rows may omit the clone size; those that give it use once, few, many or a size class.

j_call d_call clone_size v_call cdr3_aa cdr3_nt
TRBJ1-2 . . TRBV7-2 CASSPTGSYGYTF TGTGCCAGCAGCCCCACAGGGAGCTATGGCTACACCTTC
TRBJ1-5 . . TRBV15 CATSRDRVSARGQPQHF TGTGCCACCAGCAGAGATAGAGTCTCTGCTCGAGGTCAGCCCCAGCATTTT
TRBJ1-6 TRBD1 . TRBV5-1 CASSHETGGTYSPLHF TGCGCCAGCAGCCATGAGACAGGGGGGACGTATTCACCCCTCCACTTT
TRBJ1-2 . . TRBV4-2 CASSQDVGLHGYTF TGTGCCAGCAGCCAAGATGTGGGGCTCCATGGCTACACCTTC
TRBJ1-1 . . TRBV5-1 CASSLEAGNTEAFF TGCGCCAGCAGCTTGGAAGCAGGGAACACTGAAGCTTTCTTT
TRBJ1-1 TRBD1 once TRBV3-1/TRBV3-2 CASSQVVTGSTAEAFF TGTGCCAGCAGCCAAGTGGTGACAGGGTCGACGGCTGAAGCTTTCTTT
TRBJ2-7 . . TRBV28 CASIQSRNYEQYF TGTGCCAGCATCCAAAGCAGGAACTACGAGCAGTACTTC
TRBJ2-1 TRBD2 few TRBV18 CASSRGLAGDNEQFF TGTGCCAGCTCACGAGGGCTAGCGGGGGACAATGAGCAGTTCTTC
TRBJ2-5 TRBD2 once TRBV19 CASSIRASGAPGETQYF TGTGCCAGTAGTATTCGGGCTAGCGGGGCTCCAGGGGAGACCCAGTACTTC
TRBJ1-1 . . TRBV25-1 CASSGSGVEAFF TGTGCCAGCAGTGGCTCCGGTGTTGAAGCTTTCTTT
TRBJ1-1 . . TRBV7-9 CASSFDRKAFF TGTGCCAGCAGCTTTGACAGGAAAGCTTTCTTT
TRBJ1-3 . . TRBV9 CASSFTTGSAGNTIYF TGTGCCAGCAGCTTCACAACAGGGTCCGCTGGAAACACCATATATTTT
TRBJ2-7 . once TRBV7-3 CASSLGRGTYEQYF TGTGCCAGCAGCCTAGGCCGAGGAACCTACGAGCAGTACTTC
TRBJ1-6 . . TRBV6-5 CASSYGGSGSPLHF TGTGCCAGCAGTTACGGCGGTAGTGGTTCACCCCTCCACTTT
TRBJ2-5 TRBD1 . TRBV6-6 CASSRGQRETQYF TGTGCCAGCTCCAGGGGGCAAAGAGAGACCCAGTACTTC
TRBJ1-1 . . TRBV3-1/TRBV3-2 CASSPLTGTEAFF TGTGCCAGCAGCCCCTTGACAGGAACTGAAGCTTTCTTT
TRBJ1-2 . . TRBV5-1 CASSLAGYGYTF TGCGCCAGCAGCTTGGCGGGGTACGGCTACACCTTC
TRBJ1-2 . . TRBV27 CASSLKAPTAGAGYTF TGTGCCAGCAGTTTAAAGGCCCCGACGGCAGGGGCGGGCTACACCTTC
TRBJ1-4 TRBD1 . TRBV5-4 CASSPGQGTEKLFF TGTGCCAGCAGCCCGGGACAGGGGACGGAAAAACTGTTTTTT
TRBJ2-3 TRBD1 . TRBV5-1 CASSRGGQGNPDTQYF TGCGCCAGCAGCCGGGGGGGACAGGGGAATCCAGATACGCAGTATTTT
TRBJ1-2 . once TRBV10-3 CAISALRDTLYGYTF TGTGCCATCAGCGCGTTACGGGACACCCTCTATGGCTACACCTTC
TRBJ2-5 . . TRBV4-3 CASSQDRSAGRTQYF TGCGCCAGCAGCCAAGATAGAAGTGCTGGTCGGACCCAGTACTTC
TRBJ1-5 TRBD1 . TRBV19 CASSIVRDSFYSNQPQHF TGTGCCAGTAGTATAGTTCGGGACAGTTTTTATAGCAATCAGCCCCAGCATTTT
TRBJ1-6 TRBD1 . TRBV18 CASSPGGTDNSPLHF TGTGCCAGCTCACCAGGGGGGACAGATAATTCACCCCTCCACTTT
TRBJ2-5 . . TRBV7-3 CASSLSVQETQYF TGTGCCAGCAGCTTAAGCGTCCAAGAGACCCAGTACTTC
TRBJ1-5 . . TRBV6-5 CASRPSADSNQPQHF TGTGCCAGCAGACCCTCCGCGGATAGCAATCAGCCCCAGCATTTT
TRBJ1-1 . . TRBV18 CASSPRIGGVNTEAFF TGTGCCAGCTCACCACGTATCGGGGGAGTCAACACTGAAGCTTTCTTT
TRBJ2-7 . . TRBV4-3 CASSLRLDNSNEQYF TGCGCCAGCAGCCTACGATTAGACAATTCTAACGAGCAGTACTTC
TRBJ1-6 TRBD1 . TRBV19 CASSEPGGSPLHF TGTGCCAGTAGTGAACCAGGGGGATCACCCCTCCACTTT
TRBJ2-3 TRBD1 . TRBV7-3 CASSRQGTTDTQYF TGTGCCAGCAGCCGACAGGGAACTACAGATACGCAGTATTTT
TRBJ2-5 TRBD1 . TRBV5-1 CASSLGQGAETQYF TGCGCCAGCAGCTTGGGACAGGGTGCGGAGACCCAGTACTTC
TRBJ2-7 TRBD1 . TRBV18 CASSPDRVRAYEQYF TGTGCCAGCTCACCCGACAGGGTAAGGGCCTACGAGCAGTACTTC
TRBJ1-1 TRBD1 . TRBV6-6 CASSYETGGITEAFF TGTGCCAGCAGTTATGAGACAGGGGGTATCACTGAAGCTTTCTTT
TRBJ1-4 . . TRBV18 CASNSYNEKLFF TGTGCCAGTAACAGTTATAATGAAAAACTGTTTTTT
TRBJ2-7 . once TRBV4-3 CASSQDAFTSGGARNYEQYF TGCGCCAGCAGCCAAGACGCATTCACTTCTGGCGGGGCCCGCAACTACGAGCAGTACTTC
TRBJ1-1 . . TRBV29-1 CSVKRGSNTEAFF TGCAGCGTAAAGCGGGGCTCGAACACTGAAGCTTTCTTT
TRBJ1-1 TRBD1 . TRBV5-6 CASSLRAGGPDTEAFF TGTGCCAGCAGCTTGAGGGCAGGGGGGCCCGACACTGAAGCTTTCTTT
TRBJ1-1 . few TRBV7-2 CASSLAAVNTEAFF TGTGCCAGCAGCTTAGCCGCGGTGAACACTGAAGCTTTCTTT
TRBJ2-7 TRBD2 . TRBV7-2 CASSLKPLAGGPREQYF TGTGCCAGCAGCCTTAAACCCCTAGCGGGGGGGCCTAGGGAGCAGTACTTC
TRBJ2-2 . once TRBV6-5 CARITVPGELFF TGTGCCAGAATAACAGTGCCCGGGGAGCTGTTTTTT
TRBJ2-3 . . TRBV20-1 CSASRLGPTDTQYF TGCAGTGCCAGTCGATTGGGGCCCACAGATACGCAGTATTTT
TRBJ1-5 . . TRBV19 CASSKQGFNQPQHF TGTGCCAGTAGTAAACAGGGATTCAATCAGCCCCAGCATTTT
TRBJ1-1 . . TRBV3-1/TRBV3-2 CASSQERVEAFF TGTGCCAGCAGCCAAGAGCGGGTAGAAGCTTTCTTT
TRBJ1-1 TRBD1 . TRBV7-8 CASSLTGDTEAFF TGTGCCAGCAGCCTTACAGGGGACACTGAAGCTTTCTTT
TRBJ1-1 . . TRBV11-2 CASSLERGTEAFF TGTGCCAGCAGCTTAGAACGAGGAACTGAAGCTTTCTTT